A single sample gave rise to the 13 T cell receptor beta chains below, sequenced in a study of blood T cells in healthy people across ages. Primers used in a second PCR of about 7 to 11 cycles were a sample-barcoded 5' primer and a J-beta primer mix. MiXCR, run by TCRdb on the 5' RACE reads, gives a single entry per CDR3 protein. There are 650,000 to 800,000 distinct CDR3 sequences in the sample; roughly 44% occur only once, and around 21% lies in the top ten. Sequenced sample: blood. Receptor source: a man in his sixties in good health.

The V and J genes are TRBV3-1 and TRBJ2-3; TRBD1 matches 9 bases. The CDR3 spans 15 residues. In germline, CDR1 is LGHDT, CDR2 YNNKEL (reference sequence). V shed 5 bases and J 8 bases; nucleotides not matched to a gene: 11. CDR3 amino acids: CASSRGGQGRSTQYF. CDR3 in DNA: TGTGCCAGCAGCAGAGGGGGACAGGGAAGAAGTACGCAGTATTTT.

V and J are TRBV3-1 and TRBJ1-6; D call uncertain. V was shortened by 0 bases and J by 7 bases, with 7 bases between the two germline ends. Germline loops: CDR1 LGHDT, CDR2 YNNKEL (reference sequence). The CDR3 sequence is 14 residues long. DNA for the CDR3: TGTGCCAGCAGCCAAGAACAACAGAATTCACCCCTCCACTTT. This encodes CASSQEQQNSPLHF.

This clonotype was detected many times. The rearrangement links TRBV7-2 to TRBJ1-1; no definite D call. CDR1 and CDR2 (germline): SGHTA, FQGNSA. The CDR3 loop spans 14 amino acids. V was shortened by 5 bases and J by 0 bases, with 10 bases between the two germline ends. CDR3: CASSPAPMNTEAFF. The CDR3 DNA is TGTGCCAGCAGCCCAGCCCCCATGAACACTGAAGCTTTCTTT.

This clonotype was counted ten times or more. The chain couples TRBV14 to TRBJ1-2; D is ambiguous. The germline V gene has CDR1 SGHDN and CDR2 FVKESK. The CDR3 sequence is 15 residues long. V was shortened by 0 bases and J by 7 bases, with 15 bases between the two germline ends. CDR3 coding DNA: TGTGCCAGCAGCCAAGATTCTCTACTCTTTGGTGGCTACACCTTC. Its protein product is CASSQDSLLFGGYTF.

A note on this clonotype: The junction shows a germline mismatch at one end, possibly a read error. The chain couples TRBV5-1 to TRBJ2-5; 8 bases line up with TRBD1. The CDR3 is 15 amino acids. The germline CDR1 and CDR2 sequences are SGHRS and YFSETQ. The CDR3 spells CTSSFPGTGQETQYF. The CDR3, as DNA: TGCACCAGCAGCTTCCCCGGGACAGGCCAAGAGACCCAGTACTTC.

CDR3 sequence reads: CASSYSKGTDSPLHF. CDR3 bases: TGTGCCAGCAGTTACTCGAAGGGTACGGATTCACCCCTCCACTTT. The genes are TRBV6-6 and TRBJ1-6, with D unclear. V was shortened by 0 bases and J by 8 bases, with 11 bases between the two germline ends. Germline CDR1 and CDR2: MNHNY and SVGAGI (reference sequence). This CDR3 spans 15 amino acids.

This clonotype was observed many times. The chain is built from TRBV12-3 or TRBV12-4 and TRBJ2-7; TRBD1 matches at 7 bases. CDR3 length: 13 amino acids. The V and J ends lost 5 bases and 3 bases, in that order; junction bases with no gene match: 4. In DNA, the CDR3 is TGTGCCAGCAGTCCCGGGACAGACTACGAGCAGTACTTC. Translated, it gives CASSPGTDYEQYF.

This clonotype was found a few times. CDR3: CASRSSGTGAYEQFF. CDR3 DNA sequence: TGTGCCAGCAGATCCTCCGGGACAGGGGCCTATGAGCAGTTCTTC. This chain joins TRBV6-5 and TRBJ2-1, with TRBD1 matching over 10 bases. The CDR3 is made up of 15 amino acids. Per the germline V gene, CDR1 is MNHEY and CDR2 is SVGAGI. Trimming at V came to 6 bases and at J to 8 bases, leaving 10 bases not matched to a gene.

CDR3 sequence reads: CASNSGGADYNEQFF. The CDR3 bases are TGTGCCAGCAACAGCGGGGGGGCCGACTACAATGAGCAGTTCTTC. The chain carries TRBV28 and TRBJ2-1, with 10 bases matching TRBD2. J was trimmed by 3 bases and V by 7 bases; bases with no gene match: 6. Germline assignment: CDR1 MDHEN and CDR2 SYDVKM. This CDR3 has 15 amino acids. Complete variable domain (other parts from reference TRBV28 and TRBJ2-1): DVKVTQSSRYLVKRTGEKVFLECVQDMDHENMFWYRQDPGLGLRLIYFSYDVKMKEKGDIPEGYSVSREKKERFSLILESASTNQTSMYLCASNSGGADYNEQFFGPGTRLTVL.

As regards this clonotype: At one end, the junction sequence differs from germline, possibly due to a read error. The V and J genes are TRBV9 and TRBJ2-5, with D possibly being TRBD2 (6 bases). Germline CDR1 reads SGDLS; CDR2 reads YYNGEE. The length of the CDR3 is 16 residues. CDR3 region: CANSLGGERDQETQYF. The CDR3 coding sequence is TGTGCCAACAGCCTAGGAGGGGAAAGGGACCAAGAGACCCAGTACTTC.

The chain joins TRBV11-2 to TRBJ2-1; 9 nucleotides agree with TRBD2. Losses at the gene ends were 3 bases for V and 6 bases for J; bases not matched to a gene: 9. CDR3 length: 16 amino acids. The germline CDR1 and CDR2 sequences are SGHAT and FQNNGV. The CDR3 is CASSFSLAGGGNEQFF. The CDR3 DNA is TGTGCCAGCAGCTTCTCACTAGCGGGTGGGGGCAATGAGCAGTTCTTC.

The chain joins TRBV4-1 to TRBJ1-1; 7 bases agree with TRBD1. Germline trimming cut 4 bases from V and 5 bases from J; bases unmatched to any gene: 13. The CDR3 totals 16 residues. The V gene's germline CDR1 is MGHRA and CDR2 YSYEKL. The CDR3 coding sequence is TGCGCCAGCAGCCCCGTACTACAGGGGAGGAGGACTGAAGCTTTCTTT. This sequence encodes CASSPVLQGRRTEAFF.

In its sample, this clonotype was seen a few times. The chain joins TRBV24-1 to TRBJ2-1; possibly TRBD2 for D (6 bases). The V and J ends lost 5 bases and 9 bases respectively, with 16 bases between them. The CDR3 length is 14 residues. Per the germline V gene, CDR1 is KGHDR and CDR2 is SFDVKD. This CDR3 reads CATSAPGGTGEQFF. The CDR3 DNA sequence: TGTGCCACCAGTGCTCCAGGAGGGACCGGTGAGCAGTTCTTC.